These T cell receptor beta chains were read from a single sample in a study of blood T cell repertoires in COVID-19. Generated by immunoSEQ multiplex PCR, the TCRdb table keeps only in-frame clones and is missing some. This sample has a few hundred thousand clones; around nine tenths occur once, and the top ten carry just under 9%. Sequencing was done on a sample of PBMCs or T cells enriched from blood (not recorded which). The receptors were gathered from a man aged 40-49 years who had recovered from COVID-19. Both conserved end residues are part of each CDR3. The D gene is left open where the match is weak. Clone size is stated in some rows and not others, as once, few, many or a class when expanded.

TRBD2 | TRBJ2-1 | TRBV7-3 | once | CASGLAGGNEQFF | TGTGCCAGCGGACTAGCGGGGGGGAATGAGCAGTTCTTC
NA | TRBJ2-7 | TRBV24-1 | NA | CATQAGLGLEQYF | TGTGCCACCCAGGCAGGGCTGGGGTTAGAGCAGTACTTC
TRBD2 | TRBJ2-1 | TRBV6-5 | once | CASSYSAGGPNEQFF | TGTGCCAGCAGTTACTCGGCGGGAGGGCCCAATGAGCAGTTCTTC
TRBD2 | TRBJ2-3 | TRBV19 | NA | CASSIDGLAGGPSGTDTQYF | TGTGCCAGTAGTATAGATGGACTAGCGGGAGGGCCGTCTGGCACAGATACGCAGTATTTT
TRBD1 | TRBJ1-1 | TRBV7-9 | NA | CASSLEGALNTEAFF | TGTGCCAGCAGCTTAGAGGGGGCGCTGAACACTGAAGCTTTCTTT
NA | TRBJ2-1 | TRBV7-2 | NA | CASSLALILQDYNEQFF | TGTGCCAGCAGCTTAGCGCTAATCCTCCAGGACTACAATGAGCAGTTCTTC
NA | TRBJ2-4 | TRBV27 | NA | CASSLRETANIQYF | TGTGCCAGCAGTTTACGGGAAACTGCAAACATTCAGTACTTC
TRBD2 | TRBJ2-1 | TRBV10-2 | NA | CASSGGLASSYNEQFF | TGCGCCAGCAGTGGTGGACTAGCCAGCTCCTACAATGAGCAGTTCTTC
NA | TRBJ2-7 | TRBV29-1 | NA | CSAEGSSAYEQYF | TGCAGCGCTGAGGGGAGTTCCGCCTACGAGCAGTACTTC
NA | TRBJ2-1 | TRBV9 | NA | CASSVVVSGGLSYNEQFF | TGTGCCAGCAGCGTAGTGGTTAGCGGCGGCCTTAGCTACAATGAGCAGTTCTTC
TRBD2 | TRBJ2-1 | TRBV3-1/TRBV3-2 | NA | CASSQDGVGLGSYNEQFF | TGTGCCAGCAGCCAAGATGGAGTCGGACTAGGCTCCTACAATGAGCAGTTCTTC
TRBD1 | TRBJ1-6 | TRBV7-9 | NA | CASSNNRGSSPLHF | TGTGCCAGCAGCAATAACAGGGGAAGCTCACCCCTCCACTTT
NA | TRBJ2-7 | TRBV6-5 | NA | CASSYEGVEQYF | TGTGCCAGCAGTTACGAAGGGGTTGAGCAGTACTTC
NA | TRBJ1-3 | TRBV10-3 | NA | CAISGGEDSGNTIYF | TGTGCCATCTCTGGAGGAGAAGACTCTGGAAACACCATATATTTT
TRBD1 | TRBJ2-7 | TRBV6-5 | NA | CASSQTGIHEQYF | TGTGCCAGCAGCCAGACAGGGATCCACGAGCAGTACTTC
NA | TRBJ1-5 | TRBV15 | few | CATSTLPQVNNQPQHF | TGTGCCACCAGCACGCTGCCCCAGGTGAATAATCAGCCCCAGCATTTT
NA | TRBJ2-7 | TRBV4-2 | NA | CASSQDLAETDYEQYF | TGTGCCAGCAGCCAGGACTTAGCAGAAACCGACTACGAGCAGTACTTC
TRBD2 | TRBJ2-4 | TRBV7-8 | once | CASGSGGYGIQYF | TGTGCCAGCGGAAGCGGGGGGTATGGCATTCAGTACTTC
NA | TRBJ2-1 | TRBV7-9 | NA | CASSLGQGYNEQFF | TGTGCCAGCAGCTTAGGGCAGGGCTACAATGAGCAGTTCTTC
NA | TRBJ1-5 | TRBV10-3 | once | CAISKGLNQPQHF | TGTGCCATCAGCAAGGGGTTGAATCAGCCCCAGCATTTT
NA | TRBJ1-2 | TRBV29-1 | NA | CSATGTDGYTF | TGCAGCGCTACTGGAACAGATGGCTACACCTTC
TRBD1 | TRBJ2-6 | TRBV4-1 | few | CASSPRDRVSGANVLTF | TGCGCCAGCAGCCCCCGGGACAGGGTGTCCGGGGCCAACGTCCTGACTTTC
NA | TRBJ2-3 | TRBV3-1/TRBV3-2 | NA | CASSQVSTDTQYF | TGTGCCAGCAGCCAAGTTTCAACAGATACGCAGTATTTT
TRBD1 | TRBJ1-6 | TRBV10-3 | NA | CAIQASGTGASLGSYNSPLHF | TGTGCCATCCAAGCCTCCGGGACAGGGGCCTCGTTGGGGTCCTATAATTCACCCCTCCACTTT
TRBD1 | TRBJ1-2 | TRBV18 | NA | CASSLDRVYGYTF | TGTGCCAGCTCACTTGACAGGGTTTATGGCTACACCTTC
NA | TRBJ2-3 | TRBV14 | NA | CASSLGVGWLDTQYF | TGTGCCAGCAGCCTGGGCGTGGGCTGGCTGGATACGCAGTATTTT
NA | TRBJ1-2 | TRBV6-5 | once | CASSYRRGGYTF | TGTGCCAGCAGTTATAGGAGGGGCGGCTACACCTTC
NA | TRBJ2-1 | TRBV7-6 | NA | CASSPSRAPYNEQFF | TGTGCCAGCAGCCCGAGCAGGGCCCCCTACAATGAGCAGTTCTTC
TRBD1 | TRBJ1-3 | TRBV18 | NA | CASSPDRAENTIYF | TGTGCCAGCTCACCGGACAGGGCCGAAAACACCATATATTTT
NA | TRBJ1-1 | TRBV19 | NA | CASELRGQFKRAFF | TGTGCCAGTGAACTTAGAGGACAGTTTAAGAGAGCTTTCTTT
TRBD1 | TRBJ1-6 | TRBV11-3 | few | CASGGQGRNSPLHF | TGTGCCAGCGGCGGACAGGGTAGGAATTCACCCCTCCACTTT
NA | TRBJ1-6 | TRBV30 | NA | CAWSAEGYSPLHF | TGTGCCTGGAGTGCGGAGGGCTATTCACCCCTCCACTTT